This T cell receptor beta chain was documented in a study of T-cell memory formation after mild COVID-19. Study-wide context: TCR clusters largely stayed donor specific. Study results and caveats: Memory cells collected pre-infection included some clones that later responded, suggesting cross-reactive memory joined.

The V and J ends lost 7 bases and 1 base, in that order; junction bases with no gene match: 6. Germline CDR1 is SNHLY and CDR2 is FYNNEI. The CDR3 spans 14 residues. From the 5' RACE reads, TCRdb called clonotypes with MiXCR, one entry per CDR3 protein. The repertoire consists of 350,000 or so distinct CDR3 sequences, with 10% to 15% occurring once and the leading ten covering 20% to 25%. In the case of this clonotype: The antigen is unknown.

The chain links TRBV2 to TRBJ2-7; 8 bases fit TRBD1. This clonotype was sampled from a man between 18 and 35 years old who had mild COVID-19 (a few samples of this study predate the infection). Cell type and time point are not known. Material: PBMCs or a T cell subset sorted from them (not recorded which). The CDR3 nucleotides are TGTGCCAGCAAGGACAGGGCTATATCCTACGAGCAGTACTTC. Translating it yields CASKDRAISYEQYF.